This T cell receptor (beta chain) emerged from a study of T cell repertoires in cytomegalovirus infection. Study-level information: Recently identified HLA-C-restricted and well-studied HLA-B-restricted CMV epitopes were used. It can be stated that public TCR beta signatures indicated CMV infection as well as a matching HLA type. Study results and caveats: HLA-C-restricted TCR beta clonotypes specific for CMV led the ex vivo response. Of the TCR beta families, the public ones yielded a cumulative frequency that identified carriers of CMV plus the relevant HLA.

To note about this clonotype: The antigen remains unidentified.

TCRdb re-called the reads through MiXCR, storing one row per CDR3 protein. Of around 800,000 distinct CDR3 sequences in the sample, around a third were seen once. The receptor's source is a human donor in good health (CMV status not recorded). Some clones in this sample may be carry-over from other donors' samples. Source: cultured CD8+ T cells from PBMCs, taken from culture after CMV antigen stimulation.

CDR3 region: CSARQHHRAGNIQYF. The CDR3 DNA reads as TGCAGTGCTAGGCAGCACCACAGGGCAGGGAACATTCAGTACTTC. The chain employs TRBV20-1 and TRBJ2-4; a possible D gene is TRBD1 (6 bases). The V gene lost 3 bases and the J gene lost 7 bases, with 19 bases spanning the gap. Germline V CDR1 and CDR2: DFQATT, SNEGSKA (reference sequence). This CDR3 has 15 residues.